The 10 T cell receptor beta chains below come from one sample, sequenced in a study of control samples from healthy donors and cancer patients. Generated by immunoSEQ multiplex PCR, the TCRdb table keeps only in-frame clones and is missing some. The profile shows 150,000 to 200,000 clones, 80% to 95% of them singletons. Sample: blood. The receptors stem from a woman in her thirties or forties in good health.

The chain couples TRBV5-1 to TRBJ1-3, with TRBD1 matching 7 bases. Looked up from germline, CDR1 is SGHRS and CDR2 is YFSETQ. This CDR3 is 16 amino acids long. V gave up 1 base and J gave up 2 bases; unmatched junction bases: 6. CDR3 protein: CASSLTTGVAGNTIYF. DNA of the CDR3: TGCGCCAGCAGCTTGACTACAGGGGTGGCTGGAAACACCATATATTTT.

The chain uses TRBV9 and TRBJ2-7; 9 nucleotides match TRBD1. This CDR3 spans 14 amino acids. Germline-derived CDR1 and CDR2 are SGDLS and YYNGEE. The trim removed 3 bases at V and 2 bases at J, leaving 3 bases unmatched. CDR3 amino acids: CASSAGTGTYEQYF. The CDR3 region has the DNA TGTGCCAGCAGCGCCGGGACAGGGACCTACGAGCAGTACTTC.

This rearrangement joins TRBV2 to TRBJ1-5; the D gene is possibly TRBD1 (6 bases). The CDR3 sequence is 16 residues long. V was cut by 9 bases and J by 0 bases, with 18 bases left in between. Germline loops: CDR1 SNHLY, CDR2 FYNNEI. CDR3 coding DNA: TGTGCCAGACCGGGACATGGTGCCAATAGCAATCAGCCCCAGCATTTT. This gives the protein CARPGHGANSNQPQHF.

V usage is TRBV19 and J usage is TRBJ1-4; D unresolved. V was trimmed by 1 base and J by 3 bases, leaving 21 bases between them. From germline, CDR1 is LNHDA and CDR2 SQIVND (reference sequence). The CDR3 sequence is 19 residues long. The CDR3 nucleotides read TGTGCCAGTAGTATAGGAAAAGGGAGGGCTAAAGCGGCTAATGAAAAACTGTTTTTT. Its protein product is CASSIGKGRAKAANEKLFF.

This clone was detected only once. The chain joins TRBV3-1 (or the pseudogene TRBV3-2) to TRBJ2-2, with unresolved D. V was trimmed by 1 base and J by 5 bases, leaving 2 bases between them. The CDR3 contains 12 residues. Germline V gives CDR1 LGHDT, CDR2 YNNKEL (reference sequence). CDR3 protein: CASSQGTGELFF. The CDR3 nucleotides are TGTGCCAGCAGCCAAGGGACCGGGGAGCTGTTTTTT.

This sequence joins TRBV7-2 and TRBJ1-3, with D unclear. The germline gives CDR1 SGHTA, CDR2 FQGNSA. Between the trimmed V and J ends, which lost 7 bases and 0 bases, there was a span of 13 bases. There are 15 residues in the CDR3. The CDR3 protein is CASTPGPYSGNTIYF. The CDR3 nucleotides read TGTGCCAGCACCCCCGGACCGTACTCTGGAAACACCATATATTTT.

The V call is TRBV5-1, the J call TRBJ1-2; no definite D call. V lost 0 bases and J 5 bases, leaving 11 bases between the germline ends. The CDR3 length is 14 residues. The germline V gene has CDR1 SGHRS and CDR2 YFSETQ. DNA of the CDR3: TGCGCCAGCAGCTTGGAGATAGGTGCTTATGGCTACACCTTC. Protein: CASSLEIGAYGYTF.

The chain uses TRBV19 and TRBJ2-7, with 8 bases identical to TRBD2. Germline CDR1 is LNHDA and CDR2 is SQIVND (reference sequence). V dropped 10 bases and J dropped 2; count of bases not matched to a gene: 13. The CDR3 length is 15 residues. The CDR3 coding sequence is TGTGCCACCGCGGGGGGTGCGGTTCCCCCCTACGAGCAGTACTTC. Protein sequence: CATAGGAVPPYEQYF.

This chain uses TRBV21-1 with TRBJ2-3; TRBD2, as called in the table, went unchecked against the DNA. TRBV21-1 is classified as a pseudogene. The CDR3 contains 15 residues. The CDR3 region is CASSPKSGESDTQYF. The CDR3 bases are TGTGCCAGCTCCCCAAAGAGTGGGGAGTCAGATACGCAGTATTTT.

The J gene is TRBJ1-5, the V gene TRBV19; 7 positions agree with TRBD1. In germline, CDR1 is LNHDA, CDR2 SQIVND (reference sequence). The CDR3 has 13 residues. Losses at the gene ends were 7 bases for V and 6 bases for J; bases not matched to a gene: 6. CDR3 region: CASTDREGQPQHF. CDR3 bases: TGTGCCAGTACAGACAGGGAGGGTCAGCCCCAGCATTTT.